This record covers a single T cell receptor (beta chain). The antigen is unknown. The entry originates in a study of OX40 agonist ivuxolimab in advanced cancers. Study-level information: Given to patients was ivuxolimab, an agonistic anti-OX40 (CD134) antibody. Subjects had a mean age of 60 years, with a range of about 20 to 85; around 84% were male. Study-wide findings and caveats: Averaging showed that CD8+ T cells had more expanded clones than CD4+ did. Dose levels from 0.1 to 3.0 mg/kg saw CD4+ and CD8+ blood T cells expand clonally by week 6.

TCRdb keeps only in-frame clones here, not all; method: immunoSEQ multiplex PCR. The table records 80,000 to 95,000 clones, 75% to 95% of them present only once. The CDR3 spans 13 residues. Per the germline V gene, CDR1 is MNHEY and CDR2 is SMNVEV (reference sequence). The V gene lost 3 bases and the J gene lost 8 bases, with 13 bases spanning the gap. The genes are TRBV27 and TRBJ1-2; D is possibly TRBD1 (6 bases). Sequencing used CD4+ or CD8+ T cells sorted from blood, obtained in a trial of the OX40 agonist ivuxolimab. This clonotype originated in an adult with an advanced solid tumor such as melanoma, head and neck, liver or kidney cancer. The CDR3 protein is CASSLVGGGGYTF. CDR3 coding DNA: TGTGCCAGCAGTTTGGTAGGGGGTGGCGGCTACACCTTC.